What follows describes a single T cell receptor (beta chain). This CDR3 spans 16 amino acids. CDR1 SGHNT and CDR2 YENEEA come from the germline V gene. V lost 4 bases, J lost 2 bases, and 15 bases lay in between. These data originate in a study of T cell changes during pregnancy in multiple sclerosis. Libraries were prepared by immunoSEQ multiplex PCR; TCRdb keeps only in-frame clonotypes and omits some of them. The sample lists around 40,000 clones; 90% to 95% were seen once. The source is a female donor with multiple sclerosis, enrolled in a pregnancy study. The sample consisted of CD4+ T cells from peripheral blood mononuclear cells, taken in the second trimester of pregnancy. The rearrangement links TRBV11-3 to TRBJ2-4; possible D gene TRBD2, 5 bases. The CDR3 region has the DNA TGTGCCAGCAGCTCTATCGCCGGGGAGACCAAAAACATTCAGTACTTC. The encoded protein is CASSSIAGETKNIQYF.